This T cell receptor beta chain was captured in a study of blood T cells in healthy people across ages. Study observations and caveats: The donors' CMV status was not determined, possibly confounding changes in expanded clonotypes.

Caucasian, healthy and from Russia, the donors were aged between about 6 and 100. The CDR3 consists of 14 residues. Germline V gene data show CDR1 as MNHEY and CDR2 as SMNVEV (reference sequence). Trimming pared 2 bases from V and 4 bases from J, leaving 10 bases between. For this clonotype: The antigen remains unidentified.

Alongside a J-beta primer mix, a sample-barcoded 5' primer served in a second PCR lasting about 6 to 11 cycles. Every sample gave at least 3 million paired-end reads containing CDR3. TCRdb redid the calling of the 5' RACE reads with MiXCR, one entry per CDR3 protein. Of about 1.8 million distinct CDR3 sequences listed, around 50% are singletons. Specimen: blood. This sequence was found in a woman between 40 and 55 years old in good health. V gene TRBV27 combines with J gene TRBJ2-3; D is unclear. The CDR3 is CASSLMGDADTQYF. The DNA of the CDR3 is TGTGCCAGCAGTTTAATGGGTGACGCAGATACGCAGTATTTT.